The 30 T cell receptor beta chains in this list originate from one sample, sequenced in a study of T cell responses to AZD1222 COVID-19 vaccine. Profiled with immunoSEQ multiplex PCR; TCRdb holds only in-frame clones, not every one. The data contain some 150,000 clones, about 92% of them singletons. This specimen was peripheral blood, taken 28 days after the second AZD1222 dose. All receptors come from an adult who received the AZD1222 COVID-19 vaccine.

This chain links TRBV19 with TRBJ1-2; 9 bases are a match to TRBD1. Unmatched junction bases numbered 5, after V lost 3 bases and J lost 12 bases. The CDR3 is 12 residues long. Germline V gives CDR1 LNHDA, CDR2 SQIVND (reference sequence). The CDR3 loop reads CASSMPGQGNTF. The CDR3 nucleotides are TGTGCCAGTAGTATGCCGGGACAGGGCAACACCTTC. The full variable domain, with the rest looked up from reference TRBV19 and TRBJ1-2, is DGGITQSPKYLFRKEGQNVTLSCEQNLNHDAMYWYRQDPGQGLRLIYYSQIVNDFQKGDIAEGYSVSREKKESFPLTVTSAQKNPTAFYLCASSMPGQGNTFGSGTRLTVV.

The J gene is TRBJ2-7, the V gene TRBV18, with no clear D. Trimming removed 2 bases from V and 0 bases from J, with 8 bases in between. There are 14 residues in the CDR3. Germline CDR1 KGHSH, CDR2 LQKENI. CDR3 loop: CASSPDLSSYEQYF. CDR3 DNA: TGTGCCAGCTCACCAGACTTAAGCTCCTACGAGCAGTACTTC.

The rearrangement joins TRBV6-2 or TRBV6-3 to TRBJ2-7; D is unclear. Trimming cost V 1 base and J 6 bases, with 7 bases left between them. Germline V lookup: CDR1 MNHEY, CDR2 SVGEGT. The CDR3 consists of 12 residues. CDR3 nucleotides: TGTGCCAGCAGTTACTGGGTCTCCGAGCAGTACTTC. This gives the protein CASSYWVSEQYF.

The chain is built from TRBV3-1 (or the pseudogene TRBV3-2) and TRBJ1-2; tentative D call: TRBD1 (5 bases). V lost 1 base and J lost 7, with 13 bases in between. The CDR3 covers 14 residues. Germline CDR1 is LGHDT and CDR2 is YNNKEL (reference sequence). The CDR3 bases are TGTGCCAGCAGCCAAGTCATAGGGGTAGGTGGCTACACCTTC. Protein product: CASSQVIGVGGYTF.

The count of this clone is one. The V gene is TRBV6-2 or TRBV6-3, the J gene TRBJ2-5; D is uncertain. V was shortened by 2 bases and J by 3 bases, with 7 bases between the two germline ends. The CDR3 runs 13 residues. Germline CDR1 is MNHEY and CDR2 is SVGEGT. CDR3 in amino acids: CASSYEREETQYF. CDR3 DNA: TGTGCCAGCAGTTACGAGCGAGAAGAGACCCAGTACTTC.

V gene TRBV14 combines with J gene TRBJ1-3; TRBD1 might be the D (6 bases). The germline V gene encodes CDR1 SGHDN and CDR2 FVKESK. CDR3 length: 18 residues. V was cut by 4 bases and J by 1 base, with 20 bases left in between. The DNA for the CDR3 is TGTGCCAGCAGCCCGACCGGGGGGGCCCCTCGATCTGGAAACACCATATATTTT. Translating it yields CASSPTGGAPRSGNTIYF.

The rearrangement uses TRBV3-1 (or the pseudogene TRBV3-2) and TRBJ1-1; D gene ambiguous. The CDR3 extends over 13 amino acids. The germline V gene encodes CDR1 LGHDT and CDR2 YNNKEL (reference sequence). Trimming took off 8 bases at V and 1 base at J, with 11 bases between the two ends. The CDR3 sequence is CASGRQANTEAFF. As DNA, the CDR3 is TGTGCCAGCGGCCGGCAGGCGAACACTGAAGCTTTCTTT.

The chain links TRBV9 to TRBJ2-5; 11 nucleotides align to TRBD1. Germline V gene data show CDR1 as SGDLS and CDR2 as YYNGEE. The CDR3 has 18 residues. The ends lost 0 bases at V and 2 bases at J; junction bases unmatched: 9. CDR3 region: CASSVAGTGGSTQETQYF. DNA for the CDR3: TGTGCCAGCAGCGTAGCGGGGACAGGGGGGTCGACTCAAGAGACCCAGTACTTC.

The chain recombines TRBV14 with TRBJ1-1; D not certain. This CDR3 comprises 14 residues. Trimming stripped 1 base from V and 3 bases from J, with 9 bases between. Germline lookup yields CDR1 SGHDN and CDR2 FVKESK. CDR3 residues: CASSQGLLYTEAFF. The CDR3 DNA reads as TGTGCCAGCAGCCAAGGTCTTCTCTACACTGAAGCTTTCTTT.

The rearrangement joins TRBV28 to TRBJ2-2, with D hard to call. The ends were cut back, 5 bases at V and 1 base at J, with 8 bases in the middle. CDR1 and CDR2 from the germline V gene are MDHEN and SYDVKM. This CDR3 spans 14 amino acids. CDR3 DNA sequence: TGTGCCAGCAGTCCGTACCTGAACACCGGGGAGCTGTTTTTT. This encodes CASSPYLNTGELFF.

The chain couples TRBV6-5 to TRBJ2-5; either TRBD1 or TRBD2 may fit D (5 bases each). Trimming left V 8 bases short and J 0 bases short, with 16 bases between. This CDR3 contains 15 residues. The germline V gene has CDR1 MNHEY and CDR2 SVGAGI. The CDR3 nucleotides are TGTGCCAGCTCTTCCCCGTGGGGGAACCAAGAGACCCAGTACTTC. Its translation is CASSSPWGNQETQYF.

The gene calls are TRBV4-3 and TRBJ2-3, with D perhaps matching TRBD2 (5 bases). CDR3 length equals 16 residues. Germline values: CDR1 LGHNA, CDR2 YSLEER. V lost 3 bases and J lost 0, with 13 bases in between. DNA of the CDR3: TGCGCCAGCAGCCAGTCCTTAGCGAGAAGCACAGATACGCAGTATTTT. Its translation is CASSQSLARSTDTQYF.

This rearrangement joins TRBV10-3 to TRBJ2-1, with D unresolved. CDR1 ENHRY and CDR2 SYGVKD come from the germline V gene. The CDR3 totals 14 residues. Trimming removed 0 bases from V and 8 bases from J, with 11 bases in between. CDR3 amino acids: CAISESIGKDEQFF. DNA of the CDR3: TGTGCCATCAGTGAGTCTATAGGGAAGGATGAGCAGTTCTTC.

This clone showed up just a few times. This sequence joins TRBV27 and TRBJ1-6; the D gene is possibly TRBD1 (6 bases). The germline gives CDR1 MNHEY, CDR2 SMNVEV (reference sequence). The CDR3 loop spans 14 amino acids. V lost 6 bases and J 10 bases, leaving 16 bases between the germline ends. As DNA, the CDR3 is TGTGCCAGCAGCCCCGGGGGGCGATGGTCACCCCTCCACTTT. It codes for CASSPGGRWSPLHF.

This clone was found once. The CDR3 region is CASSPAYTEAFF. Written as DNA, the CDR3 is TGTGCCAGCAGCCCGGCCTACACTGAAGCTTTCTTT. The chain is built from TRBV14 and TRBJ1-1; D gene ambiguous. The CDR3 extends over 12 amino acids. Trimming took 4 bases from V and 3 from J, leaving 6 bases between them. Looked up from germline, CDR1 is SGHDN and CDR2 is FVKESK.

The rearrangement uses TRBV18 and TRBJ1-1, with a tentative D call TRBD1 (6 bases). V shed 4 bases and J shed 2 bases, with 14 bases lying between them. In germline, CDR1 is KGHSH, CDR2 LQKENI. The CDR3 runs 15 residues. The CDR3 nucleotides are TGTGCCAGCTCACAATCACAGGGCTCTAACACTGAAGCTTTCTTT. Encoded protein: CASSQSQGSNTEAFF. Filled out from reference TRBV18 and TRBJ1-1, the complete variable domain reads NAGVMQNPRHLVRRRGQEARLRCSPMKGHSHVYWYRQLPEEGLKFMVYLQKENIIDESGMPKERFSAEFPKEGPSILRIQQVVRGDSAAYFCASSQSQGSNTEAFFGQGTRLTVV.

The rearrangement links TRBV29-1 to TRBJ2-7; 12 positions agree with TRBD2. There are 13 residues in the CDR3. The V segment lost 7 bases and the J segment 7 bases; nucleotides outside the gene matches: 8. Germline CDR1 SQVTM, CDR2 ANQGSEA. The CDR3 spells CSARLAGVSEQYF. The CDR3 DNA follows: TGCAGCGCGCGACTAGCGGGAGTAAGTGAGCAGTACTTC.

This chain links TRBV6-5 with TRBJ1-5; tentatively, D is TRBD1 (6 bases). There are 13 residues in the CDR3. Germline V gene data show CDR1 as MNHEY and CDR2 as SVGAGI. Trimming took 9 bases from V and 11 from J, leaving 20 bases between them. CDR3: CASRDTPYHAQHF. The CDR3 DNA is TGTGCCAGTCGGGACACCCCGTACCATGCCCAGCATTTT.

The chain links TRBV27 to TRBJ1-2, with D maybe TRBD1 (6 bases). Germline-derived CDR1 and CDR2 are MNHEY and SMNVEV (reference sequence). The CDR3 contains 13 residues. The V gene lost 5 bases and the J gene lost 2 bases, with 9 bases spanning the gap. The CDR3 sequence: CASSPGANYGYTF. The CDR3 nucleotides read TGTGCCAGCAGTCCAGGGGCGAACTATGGCTACACCTTC.

The genes are TRBV28 and TRBJ1-5; no clear D. The V end was cut by 4 bases, the J end by 10 bases, with 17 bases between. In germline, CDR1 is MDHEN, CDR2 SYDVKM. The CDR3 length is 14 residues. The CDR3 DNA follows: TGTGCCAGCAGTTATGGTGGCCCCGCGAGACCCCAGCATTTT. Translation gives CASSYGGPARPQHF.

This chain joins TRBV15 and TRBJ2-2; 12 positions match TRBD2. Germline V gives CDR1 LNHNV, CDR2 YYDKDF (reference sequence). Losses at the gene ends were 1 base for V and 1 base for J; bases not matched to a gene: 4. This CDR3 has 18 amino acids. CDR3 protein: CATSRGLAGGRNTGELFF. As DNA, the CDR3 is TGTGCCACCAGCAGAGGGCTAGCGGGAGGGCGGAACACCGGGGAGCTGTTTTTT.

This chain uses TRBV28 with TRBJ1-3; D ambiguous. Germline loops: CDR1 MDHEN, CDR2 SYDVKM. CDR3 length: 15 amino acids. Trimming cost V 7 bases and J 0 bases, with 13 bases left between them. Here the CDR3 DNA reads TGTGCCAGCACCCACGAGGGATACTCTGGAAACACCATATATTTT. This codes for CASTHEGYSGNTIYF. The full variable domain, completed using reference TRBV28 and TRBJ1-3, is DVKVTQSSRYLVKRTGEKVFLECVQDMDHENMFWYRQDPGLGLRLIYFSYDVKMKEKGDIPEGYSVSREKKERFSLILESASTNQTSMYLCASTHEGYSGNTIYFGEGSWLTVV.

V usage is TRBV10-3 and J usage is TRBJ1-5, with D maybe TRBD1 (6 bases). CDR1 is ENHRY, CDR2 SYGVKD, per germline. The CDR3 runs 16 residues. With 10 bases removed from V and 6 bases from J, the gap between germline ends came to 25 bases. This chain's CDR3 is CATQNFRGQGRQPQHF. The CDR3 coding sequence is TGTGCCACCCAAAATTTCAGGGGTCAGGGCCGTCAGCCCCAGCATTTT.

This chain links TRBV11-2 with TRBJ2-7, with a possible D match to TRBD2 (5 bases). Germline CDR1 and CDR2: SGHAT and FQNNGV. The CDR3 has 19 amino acids. V lost 0 bases to trimming and J lost 2 bases, with 23 bases between them. Written as DNA, the CDR3 is TGTGCCAGCAGCTTAGATGGCCTAGCCGCCAGCGTTGAGCCCTACGAGCAGTACTTC. Protein sequence: CASSLDGLAASVEPYEQYF.

V usage is TRBV15 and J usage is TRBJ1-4, with 7 bases fitting TRBD1. Germline V gene data show CDR1 as LNHNV and CDR2 as YYDKDF (reference sequence). CDR3 length: 15 residues. Germline trimming cut 2 bases from V and 6 bases from J; bases unmatched to any gene: 6. This CDR3 is CATSRFSTGDEKLFF. CDR3 DNA sequence: TGTGCCACCAGCAGATTTTCCACAGGGGATGAAAAACTGTTTTTT.

J is TRBJ1-1 and V is TRBV12-3 or TRBV12-4; 7 bases fit TRBD1. The CDR3 has 13 amino acids. V dropped 3 bases and J dropped 7; count of bases not matched to a gene: 5. Here the CDR3 reads CASSFQQGIEAFF. CDR3 nucleotides: TGTGCCAGCAGTTTTCAACAGGGGATTGAAGCTTTCTTT.

The chain carries TRBV5-6 and TRBJ1-6; D not certain. Trimming took 3 bases from V and 1 from J, leaving 8 bases between them. Germline CDR1 SGHDT, CDR2 YYEEEE. This CDR3 has 15 amino acids. CDR3: CASSYGNSYNSPLHF. The CDR3 nucleotides read TGTGCCAGCAGCTACGGGAATTCCTATAATTCACCCCTCCACTTT.

The gene calls are TRBV2 and TRBJ2-2; D is unresolved. V lost 0 bases to trimming and J lost 5 bases, with 7 bases between them. Germline V lookup: CDR1 SNHLY, CDR2 FYNNEI. The CDR3 consists of 14 residues. The CDR3: CASSEARSTGELFF. The CDR3 nucleotides read TGTGCCAGCAGTGAAGCGCGAAGTACCGGGGAGCTGTTTTTT. Drawing the rest from reference TRBV2 and TRBJ2-2, the complete variable domain is EPEVTQTPSHQVTQMGQEVILRCVPISNHLYFYWYRQILGQKVEFLVSFYNNEISEKSEIFDDQFSVERPDGSNFTLKIRSTKLEDSAMYFCASSEARSTGELFFGEGSRLTVL.

The chain recombines TRBV19 with TRBJ2-1; 12 bases are shared with TRBD2. Germline V gene data show CDR1 as LNHDA and CDR2 as SQIVND (reference sequence). The J segment lost 3 bases and the V segment lost 2 bases, leaving 8 bases of the junction unmatched. The CDR3 runs to 18 residues. The CDR3 DNA is TGTGCCAGTAGTATACCGGCTAGCGGGAGGGCCTTCTACAATGAGCAGTTCTTC. Its protein product is CASSIPASGRAFYNEQFF.

The chain couples TRBV11-2 to TRBJ2-5, with a tentative D call TRBD1 (6 bases). The V and J ends lost 5 bases and 3 bases respectively, with 10 bases between them. CDR1 is SGHAT and CDR2 is FQNNGV in the germline V gene. This CDR3 has 13 residues. DNA of the CDR3: TGTGCCAGCAGCGAAGGGACAAAAGAGACCCAGTACTTC. Translated: CASSEGTKETQYF.